Following are 28 T cell receptor beta chains from one sample sequenced in a study of blood T cell repertoires in COVID-19. Only in-frame clones appear in the TCRdb table, and some are missing; sequencing was by immunoSEQ multiplex PCR. The table includes 120,000 to 150,000 clones, more than 85% detected once. The sequencing sample was made of peripheral blood. The origin of the receptors is a human donor in a cohort sampled during active COVID-19.

This clone was detected once. The V gene is TRBV7-2, the J gene TRBJ2-7, with 9 bases aligning to TRBD2. Germline CDR1 is SGHTA and CDR2 is FQGNSA. The CDR3 covers 17 residues. V lost 5 bases and J lost 0; bases outside the gene matches: 11. Here the CDR3 reads CASSLPTSGPSSYEQYF. The CDR3 DNA follows: TGTGCCAGCAGCCTCCCGACTAGCGGCCCGTCCTCCTACGAGCAGTACTTC.

The CDR3 is CAWSRIGETGNTIYF. The CDR3 nucleotides are TGTGCCTGGAGCCGAATCGGGGAGACTGGAAACACCATATATTTT. The rearrangement links TRBV30 to TRBJ1-3; no clear D. The V gene's germline CDR1 is GTSNPN and CDR2 SVGIG (reference sequence). V shed 3 bases and J shed 2 bases, with 14 bases lying between them. The CDR3 spans 15 residues.

The chain joins TRBV7-2 to TRBJ2-1, with 11 bases matching TRBD1. Germline-derived CDR1 and CDR2 are SGHTA and FQGNSA. This CDR3 comprises 15 residues. V trimming: 3 bases; J trimming: 9 bases; junction bases outside the gene matches: 7. CDR3 coding DNA: TGTGCCAGCAGCTTGGACAGGGGGCGTATTAGTGAGCAGTTCTTC. It translates to CASSLDRGRISEQFF.

This sequence joins TRBV5-8 and TRBJ2-5; perhaps TRBD1 as D (6 bases). The CDR3 totals 13 residues. With 0 bases removed from V and 3 bases from J, the gap between germline ends came to 6 bases. The germline V gene encodes CDR1 SGHTS and CDR2 YDEGEE. The CDR3 DNA follows: TGTGCCAGCAGCTTGGACAGGGAAGAGACCCAGTACTTC. This encodes CASSLDREETQYF.

The chain uses TRBV18 and TRBJ2-5; 9 nucleotides match TRBD1. V trimming: 4 bases; J trimming: 4 bases; junction bases outside the gene matches: 4. This CDR3 is 14 amino acids long. Germline-derived CDR1 and CDR2 are KGHSH and LQKENI. CDR3 bases: TGTGCCAGCTCACTACAGGGGGCTCGAGAGACCCAGTACTTC. Its translation is CASSLQGARETQYF.

The chain uses TRBV5-1 and TRBJ1-1, with D unresolved. V was pared by 3 bases and J by 5 bases, with 11 bases between. This CDR3 is 13 amino acids long. Germline V gene lookup returns CDR1 SGHRS and CDR2 YFSETQ. DNA of the CDR3: TGCGCCAGCAGCTCCATTGTTAGTACTGAAGCTTTCTTT. Protein product: CASSSIVSTEAFF.

This clone was seen only once. This chain's CDR3 is CSASYPGGYEQYF. CDR3 bases: TGCAGTGCTAGTTACCCGGGAGGCTACGAGCAGTACTTC. The rearrangement uses TRBV20-1 and TRBJ2-7, with TRBD2 identical over 7 bases. V shed 3 bases and J 3 bases; nucleotides not matched to a gene: 5. This CDR3 has 13 amino acids. CDR1 and CDR2 (germline): DFQATT, SNEGSKA (reference sequence).

The V gene is TRBV29-1, the J gene TRBJ2-1; 7 nucleotides match TRBD1. In germline, CDR1 is SQVTM, CDR2 ANQGSEA. The CDR3 is 14 amino acids. V dropped 3 bases and J dropped 6; count of bases not matched to a gene: 8. The CDR3, as DNA: TGCAGCGTTGACAACAGGGGACAGTCCAATGAGCAGTTCTTC. Its translation is CSVDNRGQSNEQFF.

This clone has only a few counts. The chain has TRBV15 and TRBJ2-3; possibly TRBD2 for D (5 bases). The CDR3 has 15 amino acids. Germline V gene data show CDR1 as LNHNV and CDR2 as YYDKDF (reference sequence). Trimming stripped 3 bases from V and 0 bases from J, with 10 bases between. The CDR3: CATSSDYVSTDTQYF. The DNA for the CDR3 is TGTGCCACCAGCAGCGACTACGTTAGCACAGATACGCAGTATTTT.

The V and J genes are TRBV19 and TRBJ2-6; 7 nucleotides line up with TRBD2. Germline CDR1 LNHDA, CDR2 SQIVND (reference sequence). The CDR3 contains 18 residues. Germline trimming cut 1 base from V and 0 bases from J; bases unmatched to any gene: 6. The CDR3 DNA reads as TGTGCCAGTAGTATAGCAACGGGAGGCCCCTCTGGGGCCAACGTCCTGACTTTC. It encodes CASSIATGGPSGANVLTF.

In nucleotides, the CDR3 is TGTGCCAGCAGCTTAGACTTAAACACCGGGGAGCTGTTTTTT. Protein: CASSLDLNTGELFF. The chain is built from TRBV7-3 and TRBJ2-2, with unresolved D. Trimming shortened V by 2 bases and J by 2 bases, and 6 bases separated the two germline ends. The CDR3 covers 14 residues. The germline V gene has CDR1 SGHTA and CDR2 FQGTGA.

The rearrangement links TRBV7-2 to TRBJ2-4; D may be TRBD2 (6 bases). The germline V gene has CDR1 SGHTA and CDR2 FQGNSA. The CDR3 totals 15 residues. V dropped 2 bases and J dropped 3 bases, with 11 bases sitting between them. The CDR3 DNA sequence: TGTGCCAGCAGCTTAACCCCCGGGGGCAAAAACATTCAGTACTTC. This encodes CASSLTPGGKNIQYF.

This chain's CDR3 is CASSRPGSGRSSYNSPLHF. The CDR3 nucleotides read TGTGCCAGCAGCCGACCCGGCAGCGGAAGGAGCTCCTATAATTCACCCCTCCACTTT. J is TRBJ1-6 and V is TRBV5-5; D gene unclear. CDR1 SGHKS and CDR2 YYEKEE come from the germline V gene (reference sequence). Trimming took 4 bases from V and 0 from J, leaving 20 bases between them. The CDR3 is made up of 19 amino acids.

The V and J genes are TRBV7-3 and TRBJ2-7; 7 positions agree with TRBD1. After removal of 5 bases from V and 4 bases from J, the junction contained 5 bases not matched to a gene. Germline V gene sequence: CDR1 SGHTA, CDR2 FQGTGA. This CDR3 spans 13 amino acids. CDR3 protein: CASSEQQGYEQYF. DNA of the CDR3: TGTGCCAGCAGCGAACAACAGGGGTACGAGCAGTACTTC. The full variable domain, in which reference TRBV7-3 and TRBJ2-7 provide the parts outside the CDR3, is GAGVSQTPSNKVTEKGKYVELRCDPISGHTALYWYRQSLGQGPEFLIYFQGTGAADDSGLPNDRFFAVRPEGSVSTLKIQRTERGDSAVYLCASSEQQGYEQYFGPGTRLTVT.

The J gene is TRBJ1-2, the V gene TRBV20-1; the D gene is possibly TRBD1 (5 bases). The CDR3 runs to 11 residues. Germline assignment: CDR1 DFQATT and CDR2 SNEGSKA (reference sequence). Trimming cost V 7 bases and J 3 bases, with 9 bases left between them. CDR3 amino acids: CSVGGDYGYTF. CDR3 DNA: TGCAGTGTGGGGGGAGACTATGGCTACACCTTC.

The genes are TRBV3-1 (or the pseudogene TRBV3-2) and TRBJ2-1; TRBD2 agrees at 10 bases. V shed 6 bases and J 7 bases; nucleotides not matched to a gene: 6. In germline, CDR1 is LGHDT, CDR2 YNNKEL (reference sequence). The CDR3 loop spans 14 amino acids. CDR3 DNA sequence: TGTGCCAGCAGTTCGGGACTAGCGCATAATGAGCAGTTCTTC. It encodes CASSSGLAHNEQFF.

The count of this clone is one. This sample also contains other DNA sequences that code for the same CDR3. The J gene is TRBJ2-1, the V gene TRBV7-3, with D tentatively TRBD2 (6 bases). The germline V gene encodes CDR1 SGHTA and CDR2 FQGTGA. CDR3 length: 14 amino acids. V was pared by 2 bases and J by 3 bases, with 8 bases between. CDR3 sequence: CASSLGGNYNEQFF. CDR3 DNA: TGTGCCAGCAGCTTAGGAGGGAACTACAATGAGCAGTTCTTC.

This chain uses TRBV19 with TRBJ2-1, with D perhaps matching TRBD2 (7 bases). The CDR3 consists of 17 residues. Germline CDR1 reads LNHDA; CDR2 reads SQIVND (reference sequence). V dropped 5 bases and J dropped 2 bases, with 19 bases sitting between them. The CDR3 protein is CASSPTAGAPPYNEQFF. The CDR3 region has the DNA TGTGCCAGTAGTCCAACGGCGGGGGCCCCCCCCTACAATGAGCAGTTCTTC. The full variable domain, with the rest looked up from reference TRBV19 and TRBJ2-1, is DGGITQSPKYLFRKEGQNVTLSCEQNLNHDAMYWYRQDPGQGLRLIYYSQIVNDFQKGDIAEGYSVSREKKESFPLTVTSAQKNPTAFYLCASSPTAGAPPYNEQFFGPGTRLTVL.

This rearrangement joins TRBV10-1 to TRBJ2-1; D might be TRBD2 (6 bases). The CDR3 spans 15 residues. Trimming stripped 6 bases from V and 0 bases from J, with 12 bases between. Germline V gives CDR1 WNHNN, CDR2 SYGVQD (reference sequence). The CDR3 DNA is TGCGCCAGCAGGGTGGGGAGGAACTCCTACAATGAGCAGTTCTTC. Translating gives CASRVGRNSYNEQFF.

This sequence joins TRBV5-1 and TRBJ2-7, with TRBD2 matching over 8 bases. The CDR3 loop spans 15 amino acids. Looked up from germline, CDR1 is SGHRS and CDR2 is YFSETQ. The V and J ends lost 0 bases and 2 bases, in that order; junction bases with no gene match: 4. Here the CDR3 reads CASSLVSGGAYEQYF. CDR3 coding DNA: TGCGCCAGCAGCTTGGTCTCCGGGGGGGCCTACGAGCAGTACTTC.

The chain has TRBV12-3 or TRBV12-4 and TRBJ1-5; no definite D call. The CDR3 loop spans 13 amino acids. Trimming took 6 bases from V and 11 from J, leaving 17 bases between them. The CDR3 sequence: CASSPDGKLAQHF. The CDR3 DNA sequence: TGTGCCAGCAGCCCGGACGGGAAATTGGCCCAGCATTTT.

V and J are TRBV10-1 and TRBJ2-2, with TRBD1 matching over 9 bases. Per the germline V gene, CDR1 is WNHNN and CDR2 is SYGVQD (reference sequence). The J segment lost 5 bases and the V segment lost 6 bases, leaving 1 base of the junction unmatched. The CDR3 contains 13 residues. The CDR3 DNA sequence: TGCGCCAGCAGAGGACAGGGGACCGGGGAGCTGTTTTTT. Residues: CASRGQGTGELFF.

This clone was seen a single time. The gene calls are TRBV29-1 and TRBJ2-1; 7 nucleotides line up with TRBD1. The CDR3 loop spans 17 amino acids. J lost 0 bases, V lost 0 bases, and 8 bases had no gene match. Germline V gene data show CDR1 as SQVTM and CDR2 as ANQGSEA. The CDR3 loop reads CSVEDRYRGGSYNEQFF. The CDR3 DNA is TGCAGCGTTGAAGACCGATACAGGGGCGGCTCCTACAATGAGCAGTTCTTC.

V gene TRBV6-5 combines with J gene TRBJ1-1; possible D gene TRBD1, 5 bases. Germline assignment: CDR1 MNHEY and CDR2 SVGAGI. The ends were cut back, 2 bases at V and 4 bases at J, with 11 bases in the middle. CDR3 length: 14 residues. The CDR3 here is CASSYRGDGTEAFF. The DNA of the CDR3 is TGTGCCAGCAGTTACAGGGGTGATGGCACTGAAGCTTTCTTT.

CDR3 residues: CASSRQLSNQPQHF. Here the CDR3 DNA reads TGTGCCAGCAGTCGACAGTTATCCAATCAGCCCCAGCATTTT. This sequence joins TRBV28 and TRBJ1-5; tentative D call: TRBD1 (5 bases). The CDR3 sequence is 14 residues long. Germline loops: CDR1 MDHEN, CDR2 SYDVKM. The germline V and J ends were trimmed by 5 bases and 3 bases, with 11 bases remaining between them.

The chain links TRBV5-8 to TRBJ1-2; 9 bases line up with TRBD1. Germline lookup yields CDR1 SGHTS and CDR2 YDEGEE. The V segment lost 5 bases and the J segment 8 bases; nucleotides outside the gene matches: 16. The CDR3 runs 16 residues. As DNA, the CDR3 is TGTGCCAGCAGAGTCTCCGGGACAGGGAAAGGCGGCGGCTACACCTTC. Translation: CASRVSGTGKGGGYTF.

The gene calls are TRBV19 and TRBJ1-6, with 7 bases identical to TRBD1. The V and J ends lost 4 bases and 4 bases, in that order; junction bases with no gene match: 4. Germline CDR1 is LNHDA and CDR2 is SQIVND (reference sequence). This CDR3 has 15 residues. Here the CDR3 DNA reads TGTGCCAGTAGTAAGGGGGCAGGTTATAATTCACCCCTCCACTTT. It specifies CASSKGAGYNSPLHF.

The CDR3 here is CASSPIPGEQFF. The DNA of the CDR3 is TGTGCCAGCAGCCCCATTCCGGGTGAGCAGTTCTTC. V usage is TRBV7-9 and J usage is TRBJ2-1; no clear D gene. With 5 bases removed from V and 9 bases from J, the gap between germline ends came to 11 bases. The germline V gene has CDR1 SEHNR and CDR2 FQNEAQ (reference sequence). The CDR3 totals 12 residues. Full variable domain (remainder filled in from reference TRBV7-9 and TRBJ2-1): DTGVSQNPRHKITKRGQNVTFRCDPISEHNRLYWYRQTLGQGPEFLTYFQNEAQLEKSRLLSDRFSAERPKGSFSTLEIQRTEQGDSAMYLCASSPIPGEQFFGPGTRLTVL.